A single sample gave rise to the 26 T cell receptor beta chains below, sequenced in a study of cytomegalovirus exposure and HLA in healthy donors. Libraries were prepared by immunoSEQ multiplex PCR; TCRdb keeps only in-frame clonotypes and omits some of them. The data contain about 160,000 clones, under 90% of them singletons. The sequencing input was PBMCs. All receptors derive from a man younger than 30 in good health and CMV-seropositive.

This chain uses TRBV5-5 with TRBJ1-5, with D unresolved. The ends were cut back, 0 bases at V and 3 bases at J, with 7 bases in the middle. The V gene's germline CDR1 is SGHKS and CDR2 YYEKEE (reference sequence). The CDR3 has 14 amino acids. CDR3 nucleotide sequence: TGTGCCAGCAGCTTGGTCCAGGTCAATCAGCCCCAGCATTTT. It is translated as CASSLVQVNQPQHF.

The chain carries TRBV19 and TRBJ2-7, with a weak D call TRBD2 (6 bases). Trimming removed 9 bases from V and 1 base from J, with 16 bases in between. In germline, CDR1 is LNHDA, CDR2 SQIVND (reference sequence). This CDR3 contains 14 residues. The DNA for the CDR3 is TGTGCCAGCCGCGGTGGCGGGGCTTCCTACGAGCAGTACTTC. It yields the protein CASRGGGASYEQYF.

This sequence joins TRBV7-9 and TRBJ2-7; 7 bases fit TRBD1. V shed 4 bases and J 4 bases; nucleotides not matched to a gene: 10. Germline V gives CDR1 SEHNR, CDR2 FQNEAQ (reference sequence). The CDR3 runs 15 residues. The CDR3 DNA reads TGTGCCAGCAGCTACCTGACAGGGTCACCTTACGAGCAGTACTTC. As protein: CASSYLTGSPYEQYF.

V and J are TRBV12-2 and TRBJ2-3; the D call of TRBD1 is as the table states it, not checked on the DNA. TRBV12-2 is noted as a pseudogene. This CDR3 spans 17 amino acids. Written as DNA, the CDR3 is TGTGCAAGTCGCCCCCTTTTCGGGGACAGGGGAACAGATACGCAGTATTTT. Its translation is CASRPLFGDRGTDTQYF.

The rearrangement joins TRBV4-1 to TRBJ2-7; 12 bases match TRBD2. Germline CDR1 and CDR2: MGHRA and YSYEKL. V trimming: 0 bases; J trimming: 1 base; junction bases outside the gene matches: 10. The CDR3 extends over 19 amino acids. CDR3 DNA: TGCGCCAGCAGCCAAGAGCGACTAGCGGGGGCTTCAGTTTCCTACGAGCAGTACTTC. Translation: CASSQERLAGASVSYEQYF.

The chain couples TRBV6-5 to TRBJ2-1; D possibly corresponds to TRBD2 (6 bases). Trimming pared 5 bases from V and 4 bases from J, leaving 12 bases between. CDR1 is MNHEY and CDR2 is SVGAGI in the germline V gene. The CDR3 runs to 14 residues. The CDR3 region has the DNA TGTGCCAGCAGTATGGCTAGCGAGTACAATGAGCAGTTCTTC. Translation: CASSMASEYNEQFF.

The genes are TRBV6-5 and TRBJ1-2; 7 nucleotides align to TRBD1. Looked up from germline, CDR1 is MNHEY and CDR2 is SVGAGI. The J segment lost 0 bases and the V segment lost 5 bases, leaving 3 bases of the junction unmatched. This CDR3 spans 14 amino acids. The CDR3 region has the DNA TGTGCCAGCAGTCTGGGGACAGCTAACTATGGCTACACCTTC. Its protein product is CASSLGTANYGYTF.

This chain links TRBV30 with TRBJ2-3; a possible D gene is TRBD1 (6 bases). This CDR3 has 15 amino acids. Germline V gene lookup returns CDR1 GTSNPN and CDR2 SVGIG (reference sequence). The CDR3 bases are TGTGCTTCGGAGGTCGCAGGGGCAACCACAGATACGCAGTATTTT. Protein: CASEVAGATTDTQYF.

The rearrangement links TRBV5-1 to TRBJ1-2; D is unclear. Trimming left V 4 bases short and J 7 bases short, with 14 bases between. This CDR3 region has 13 residues. Germline V gene data show CDR1 as SGHRS and CDR2 as YFSETQ. The CDR3, as DNA: TGCGCCAGCAGCGCAGCAGGTCATCCTGGCTACACCTTC. It yields the protein CASSAAGHPGYTF.

The rearrangement links TRBV7-5 to TRBJ1-3; the table's D call, TRBD1, was not checked against the DNA. TRBV7-5 is classified as a pseudogene. The length of the CDR3 is 14 residues. The CDR3 protein is CARSSKGSGNTIYF. DNA for the CDR3: TGTGCCAGAAGCTCCAAGGGGTCCGGAAACACCATATATTTT.

This clone was seen just once. The genes are TRBV2 and TRBJ1-1; D perhaps matches TRBD1 (5 bases). Germline V lookup: CDR1 SNHLY, CDR2 FYNNEI. This CDR3 contains 17 residues. Trimming left V 2 bases short and J 4 bases short, with 20 bases between. For the CDR3, the DNA is TGTGCCAGCAGTGAACTGTGGGACTCTATGATAGGCACTGAAGCTTTCTTT. It encodes CASSELWDSMIGTEAFF.

This clone appeared a few times. The rearrangement joins TRBV4-1 to TRBJ1-1; D call uncertain. From germline, CDR1 is MGHRA and CDR2 YSYEKL. Trimming stripped 5 bases from V and 2 bases from J, with 9 bases between. The CDR3 is 13 residues long. CDR3 coding DNA: TGCGCCAGCAGCGGGGAGAGAAACACTGAAGCTTTCTTT. Protein product: CASSGERNTEAFF.

This clone is a singleton in its sample. Germline is not matched at one junction end, which may reflect a read error. J is TRBJ2-2 and V is TRBV7-7; D is perhaps TRBD1 (6 bases). The CDR3 loop spans 14 amino acids. Per germline, CDR1 SSHAT and CDR2 FNYEAQ (reference sequence). This chain's CDR3 is CASSLGQNTGELFF. CDR3 in DNA: TGTGCTAGCAGCTTGGGACAGAACACCGGGGAGCTGTTTTTT.

V gene TRBV7-3 combines with J gene TRBJ2-6; D remains ambiguous. Germline V gene lookup returns CDR1 SGHTA and CDR2 FQGTGA. Trimming pared 2 bases from V and 2 bases from J, leaving 10 bases between. The CDR3 runs to 16 residues. The CDR3 protein is CASSLLALTGANVLTF. The CDR3 DNA sequence: TGTGCCAGCAGCTTATTAGCCTTAACTGGGGCCAACGTCCTGACTTTC.

V and J are TRBV7-8 and TRBJ1-5; tentatively, D is TRBD1 (5 bases). Germline CDR1 and CDR2: SGHVS and FQNEAQ. This CDR3 contains 18 residues. Between the trimmed V and J ends, which lost 6 bases and 0 bases, there was a span of 21 bases. This chain's CDR3 is CASSQRNPRDYSNQPQHF. The DNA of the CDR3 is TGTGCCAGCAGTCAAAGAAACCCCAGGGACTATAGCAATCAGCCCCAGCATTTT.

The chain couples TRBV4-2 to TRBJ2-2; TRBD2 matches at 9 bases. After removal of 0 bases from V and 8 bases from J, the junction contained 7 bases not matched to a gene. This CDR3 has 16 residues. CDR1 and CDR2 (germline): LGHNA, YNFKEQ. This chain's CDR3 is CASSQDLTTSGGELFF. The CDR3 DNA sequence: TGTGCCAGCAGCCAAGATCTTACGACTAGCGGTGGGGAGCTGTTTTTT.

V is TRBV7-9 and J is TRBJ2-7; 8 nucleotides match TRBD1. Germline CDR1 SEHNR, CDR2 FQNEAQ (reference sequence). With V trimmed by 5 bases and J by 4 bases, 13 bases remained unmatched. This CDR3 comprises 16 residues. The chain's CDR3 is CASSRSDRGFGYEQYF. The CDR3 DNA follows: TGTGCCAGCAGCAGAAGTGACAGGGGCTTCGGGTACGAGCAGTACTTC.

This chain's CDR3 is CASSLSLTGTDTQYF. DNA of the CDR3: TGTGCCAGCAGTCTCAGCCTGACAGGAACAGATACGCAGTATTTT. V gene TRBV27 combines with J gene TRBJ2-3, with D possibly being TRBD1 (6 bases). Germline values: CDR1 MNHEY, CDR2 SMNVEV (reference sequence). Trimming left V 5 bases short and J 3 bases short, with 15 bases between. The CDR3 runs to 15 residues.

DNA of the CDR3: TGTGCCAGCAACCTTCGGACAGAACTGGGACCGGGCGCGGTC. Translated: CASNLRTELGPGAV. The rearrangement joins TRBV28 to TRBJ2-7; D might be TRBD1 (6 bases). The germline V gene has CDR1 MDHEN and CDR2 SYDVKM. There are 14 residues in the CDR3.

A single count supports this clone. The chain employs TRBV29-1 and TRBJ2-5, with TRBD2 identical over 7 bases. CDR1 is SQVTM and CDR2 is ANQGSEA in the germline V gene. V dropped 1 base and J dropped 5; count of bases not matched to a gene: 4. This CDR3 has 13 residues. CDR3 sequence reads: CSVEVGGPETQYF. CDR3 in DNA: TGCAGCGTTGAAGTGGGAGGGCCCGAGACCCAGTACTTC.

This clone was detected a few times. The chain combines TRBV28 with TRBJ2-1; 8 nucleotides match TRBD1. The CDR3 runs to 15 residues. The V segment lost 6 bases and the J segment 8 bases; nucleotides outside the gene matches: 12. Looked up from germline, CDR1 is MDHEN and CDR2 is SYDVKM. CDR3 amino acids: CASRARQGPIYEQFF. The CDR3 region has the DNA TGTGCCAGCAGAGCCAGACAGGGGCCGATCTATGAGCAGTTCTTC.

This chain connects TRBV19 to TRBJ2-7, with 7 bases matching TRBD2. CDR3 length: 15 amino acids. The V gene's germline CDR1 is LNHDA and CDR2 SQIVND (reference sequence). The trim removed 2 bases at V and 4 bases at J, leaving 8 bases unmatched. The CDR3: CASSISGGSRYEQYF. The CDR3 nucleotides read TGTGCCAGTAGTATATCCGGCGGGAGTAGATACGAGCAGTACTTC.

V and J are TRBV2 and TRBJ2-7; 7 positions match TRBD2. The germline CDR1 and CDR2 sequences are SNHLY and FYNNEI. The ends lost 6 bases at V and 3 bases at J; junction bases unmatched: 8. The CDR3 is made up of 14 amino acids. The CDR3 region is CASRPGTTGYEQYF. For the CDR3, the DNA is TGTGCCAGCAGACCCGGGACTACTGGCTACGAGCAGTACTTC.

The chain couples TRBV7-2 to TRBJ2-7; the D gene is possibly TRBD2 (5 bases). The CDR3 runs to 15 residues. In germline, CDR1 is SGHTA, CDR2 FQGNSA. V was cut by 3 bases and J by 2 bases, with 14 bases left in between. For the CDR3, the DNA is TGTGCCAGCAGCTTTCTAGGAGGTTCGCCCTACGAGCAGTACTTC. Encoded protein: CASSFLGGSPYEQYF.

This chain uses TRBV6-6 with TRBJ1-2; TRBD1 matches at 7 bases. Trimming at V came to 8 bases and at J to 2 bases, leaving 5 bases not matched to a gene. There are 13 residues in the CDR3. Germline-derived CDR1 and CDR2 are MNHNY and SVGAGI (reference sequence). The CDR3 sequence is CASGPTGNYGYTF. As DNA, the CDR3 is TGTGCCAGCGGACCGACAGGGAACTATGGCTACACCTTC.

The rearrangement links TRBV6-6 to TRBJ2-3; tentatively, D is TRBD2 (6 bases). Germline V gives CDR1 MNHNY, CDR2 SVGAGI (reference sequence). The CDR3 spans 13 residues. V lost 8 bases to trimming and J lost 1 base, with 10 bases between them. Written as DNA, the CDR3 is TGTGCCAGCGCGGGAAGGGGCACAGATACGCAGTATTTT. Amino acid sequence: CASAGRGTDTQYF.